This note documents a single T cell receptor beta chain sequence. TCRdb's copy holds only in-frame clones and misses some; the assay was immunoSEQ multiplex PCR. The repertoire has 100,000 to 150,000 clones, around 74% of them found once; the top ten carry 6%. A Seattle source enrolled patients during active infection and followed them longitudinally. This entry is derived from a study of blood T cell repertoires in COVID-19. Germline lookup yields CDR1 LNHDA and CDR2 SQIVND (reference sequence). With V trimmed by 3 bases and J by 3 bases, 4 bases remained unmatched. The CDR3 sequence is 14 residues long.

The sample comprised peripheral blood. The chain combines TRBV19 with TRBJ1-1, with 7 bases aligning to TRBD1. This sequence was found in a man older than 75 with COVID-19, enrolled during active disease. CDR3 in DNA: TGTGCCAGTAGTATGGACAGGATAGACACTGAAGCTTTCTTT. This codes for CASSMDRIDTEAFF.